This TCR beta chain was identified in a study of blood T cell repertoires in COVID-19 (dated by TCRdb to about 2020). Regarding the research as a whole: Samples covering the acute and convalescent phases of COVID-19 were provided by collaborators in the United States, Italy and Spain. The material from the prospective study consisted of cDNA or gDNA derived from T cells, B-cell-depleted T cells, or PBMCs. Samples came from the ongoing ImmuneRACE study (first 160 participants) plus 1,254 subjects from 6 global collaborators. The repertoires were released in a freely available public database meant as a resource for research on the immune response to SARS-CoV-2. The dataset comprised deeply sampled blood TCRbeta repertoires from subjects exposed to, actively infected with, or recovered from COVID-19. Nearly every sample came with metadata listing a de-identified subject ID, COVID-19 status, age in years and sex. Where HLA class I and class II types were available, the types were taken from metadata supplied by the sample provider, not from assay-based typing. What the authors observed across the whole study: How much clinical and demographic metadata was included differed by source and by participant, and the metadata was provided uncurated.

TCRbeta CDR3 regions were amplified from genomic DNA by means of the immunoSEQ Assay, a bias-controlled multiplex PCR. Regarding the original processing steps: Within the assay, amplification of reference gene primers was used to estimate how many nucleated cells each sample contained. To quantify the absolute abundance of each unique TCRbeta CDR3 rearrangement, sequence reads were collapsed and filtered. For each sample, productive Simpson clonality was calculated as the square root of Simpson's diversity index across productive rearrangements. This immuneACCESS table, as held by TCRdb, lists in-frame sequences with V and J called but not all clones. Of the missing ones, under half trace to an unresolved V gene in checked studies; the others have no known cause. V and J calls and clone size follow that table, whereas D and trimming were derived from the DNA. The sample records roughly 180,000 clones, about 90% of which are singletons. Around 2% of the sample goes to the ten largest clones.

Participants in the prospective study were enrolled through a virtual design, were aged about 18 to 90 years, and lived in roughly 24 United States geographic areas. In the prospective study, cohorts were assigned on the basis of participant-reported clinical history obtained from a screening survey and a study questionnaire. ImmuneRACE Cohort 3 recovered participants were defined by two consecutive negative NP/OP PCR tests, healthcare professional clearance, or symptom resolution. Mobile phlebotomists in the prospective study collected whole blood, serum and a nasopharyngeal or oropharyngeal swab from every participant. Participants in the prospective study had the option to provide additional blood draws and questionnaires over a roughly 2-month period. Prospective study blood samples were shipped either frozen or at room temperature before DNA extraction. Of note for this clone: The antigen it recognizes is unknown. No much larger clonotype is one base removed from it; base qualities were not supplied.

Input material: PBMCs or T cells enriched from blood (not recorded which). This clonotype was obtained from a woman under 40 who had recovered from COVID-19.

This receptor carries the CDR3 CASRWTGGDSTEAFF. DNA sequence: TGCGCCAGCAGGTGGACAGGGGGCGATAGCACTGAAGCTTTCTTT. The chain couples TRBV5-1 to TRBJ1-1, with TRBD1 identical over 11 junction bases. Relative to germline, V is missing 5 bases and J is missing 4 bases, with 7 bases of the junction outside any gene match. Counted from cysteine to phenylalanine, this CDR3 has 15 amino acids. Only the CDR3 DNA stays, 45 bases, in frame from base 1. The germline V gene provides CDR1 SGHRS and CDR2 YFSETQ.